The present T cell receptor (beta chain) was sequenced within a study of blood T cell repertoires in COVID-19. Germline V gene data show CDR1 as KGHSH and CDR2 as LQKENI. V was pared by 0 bases and J by 1 base, with 9 bases of the junction left unmatched. The CDR3 runs to 17 residues. Using immunoSEQ multiplex PCR, the repertoire was profiled, and TCRdb retains in-frame clones only, with some absent. The table has about 210,000 clones, around 85% seen once; the top ten hold less than 0.75%. The gene calls are TRBV18 and TRBJ2-7, with 7 bases aligning to TRBD2. The material sequenced was peripheral blood. The receptor was isolated from a man in his forties with acute or convalescent COVID-19. The CDR3 region has the DNA TGTGCCAGCTCACCACCGGGACGGGGAGCGGGATCCTACGAGCAGTACTTC. This translates into CASSPPGRGAGSYEQYF.